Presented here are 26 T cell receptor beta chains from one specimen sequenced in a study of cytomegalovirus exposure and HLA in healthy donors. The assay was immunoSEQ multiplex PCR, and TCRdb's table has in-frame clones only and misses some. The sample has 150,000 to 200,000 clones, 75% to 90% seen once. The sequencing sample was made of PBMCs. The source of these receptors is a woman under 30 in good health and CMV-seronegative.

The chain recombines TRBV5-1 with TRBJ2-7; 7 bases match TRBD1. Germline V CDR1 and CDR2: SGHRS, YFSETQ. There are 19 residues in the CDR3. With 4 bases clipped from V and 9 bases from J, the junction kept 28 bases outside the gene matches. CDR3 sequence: CASSRSILKPGGPSTGQYF. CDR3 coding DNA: TGCGCCAGCAGCCGTTCGATTCTCAAACCAGGGGGACCCTCCACGGGGCAGTACTTC. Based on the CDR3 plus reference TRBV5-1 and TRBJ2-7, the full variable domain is KAGVTQTPRYLIKTRGQQVTLSCSPISGHRSVSWYQQTPGQGLQFLFEYFSETQRNKGNFPGRFSGRQFSNSRSEMNVSTLELGDSALYLCASSRSILKPGGPSTGQYFGPGTRLTVT.

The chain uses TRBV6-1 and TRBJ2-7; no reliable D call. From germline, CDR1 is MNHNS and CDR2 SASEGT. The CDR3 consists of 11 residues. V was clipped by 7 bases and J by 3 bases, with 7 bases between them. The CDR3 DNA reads TGTGCCAGCAACAGCTACTACGAGCAGTACTTC. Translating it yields CASNSYYEQYF.

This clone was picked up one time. The CDR3 is CASSQDIAGYGYTF. The CDR3 DNA sequence: TGTGCCAGCAGCCAAGATATCGCAGGGTATGGCTACACCTTC. The chain joins TRBV14 to TRBJ1-2; maybe TRBD1 (5 bases). Trimming removed 0 bases at V and 5 bases at J, with 10 bases between. The CDR3 is made up of 14 amino acids. Looked up from germline, CDR1 is SGHDN and CDR2 is FVKESK.

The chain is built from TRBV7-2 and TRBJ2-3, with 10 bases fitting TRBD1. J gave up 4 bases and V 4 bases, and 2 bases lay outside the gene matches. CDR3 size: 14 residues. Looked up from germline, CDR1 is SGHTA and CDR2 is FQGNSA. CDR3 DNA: TGTGCCAGCAGCTCCGGACAGGGGGCAGATACGCAGTATTTT. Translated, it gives CASSSGQGADTQYF.

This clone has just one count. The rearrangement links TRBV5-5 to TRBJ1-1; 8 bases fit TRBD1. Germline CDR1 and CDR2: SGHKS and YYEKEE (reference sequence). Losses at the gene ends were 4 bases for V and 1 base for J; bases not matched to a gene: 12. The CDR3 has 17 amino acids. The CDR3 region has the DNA TGTGCCAGCAGCCTGAATCCGACAGGGGTGGGGAACACTGAAGCTTTCTTT. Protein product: CASSLNPTGVGNTEAFF.

CDR3 protein: CASSFQGEVANVLTF. CDR3 DNA sequence: TGTGCCAGCAGTTTTCAGGGGGAGGTGGCCAACGTCCTGACTTTC. The rearrangement joins TRBV27 to TRBJ2-6; TRBD1 is a possible D gene (7 bases). The germline gives CDR1 MNHEY, CDR2 SMNVEV (reference sequence). V was shortened by 3 bases and J by 6 bases, with 12 bases between the two germline ends. The CDR3 consists of 15 residues.

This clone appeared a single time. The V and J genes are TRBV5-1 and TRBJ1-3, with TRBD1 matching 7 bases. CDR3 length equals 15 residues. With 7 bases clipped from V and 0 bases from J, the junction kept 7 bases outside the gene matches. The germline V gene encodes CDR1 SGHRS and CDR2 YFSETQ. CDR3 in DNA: TGCGCCAGCCACACAGGGGAGAACTCTGGAAACACCATATATTTT. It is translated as CASHTGENSGNTIYF.

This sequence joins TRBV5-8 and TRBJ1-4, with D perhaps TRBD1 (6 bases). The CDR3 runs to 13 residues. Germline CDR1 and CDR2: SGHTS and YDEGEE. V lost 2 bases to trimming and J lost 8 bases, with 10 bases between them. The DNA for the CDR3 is TGTGCCAGCAGCTTCGTTACAGGGGAAAAACTGTTTTTT. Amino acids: CASSFVTGEKLFF.

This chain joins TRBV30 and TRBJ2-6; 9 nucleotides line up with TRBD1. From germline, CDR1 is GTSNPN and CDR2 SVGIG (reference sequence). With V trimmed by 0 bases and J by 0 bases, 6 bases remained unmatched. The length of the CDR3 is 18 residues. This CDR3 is CAWSVRTGASSGANVLTF. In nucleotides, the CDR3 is TGTGCCTGGAGTGTAAGGACAGGGGCATCCTCTGGGGCCAACGTCCTGACTTTC.

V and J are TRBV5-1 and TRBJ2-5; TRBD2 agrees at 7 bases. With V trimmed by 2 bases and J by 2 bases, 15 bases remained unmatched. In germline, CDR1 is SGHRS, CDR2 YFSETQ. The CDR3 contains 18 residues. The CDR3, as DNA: TGCGCCAGCAGCTTACAACCTCAGGGAGGGACGATTCAAGAGACCCAGTACTTC. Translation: CASSLQPQGGTIQETQYF. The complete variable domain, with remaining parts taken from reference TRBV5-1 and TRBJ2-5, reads KAGVTQTPRYLIKTRGQQVTLSCSPISGHRSVSWYQQTPGQGLQFLFEYFSETQRNKGNFPGRFSGRQFSNSRSEMNVSTLELGDSALYLCASSLQPQGGTIQETQYFGPGTRLLVL.

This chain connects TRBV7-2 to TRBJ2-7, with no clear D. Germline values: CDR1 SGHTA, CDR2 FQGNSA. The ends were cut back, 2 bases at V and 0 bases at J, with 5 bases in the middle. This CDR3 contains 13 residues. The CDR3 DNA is TGTGCCAGCAGCTTATCGAGCTCCTACGAGCAGTACTTC. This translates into CASSLSSSYEQYF.

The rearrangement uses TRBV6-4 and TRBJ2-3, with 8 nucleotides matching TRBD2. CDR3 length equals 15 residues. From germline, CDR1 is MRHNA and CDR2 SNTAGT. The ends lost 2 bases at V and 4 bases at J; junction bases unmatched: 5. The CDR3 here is CASSDGTGGPDTQYF. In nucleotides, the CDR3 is TGTGCCAGCAGTGACGGGACGGGAGGGCCAGATACGCAGTATTTT.

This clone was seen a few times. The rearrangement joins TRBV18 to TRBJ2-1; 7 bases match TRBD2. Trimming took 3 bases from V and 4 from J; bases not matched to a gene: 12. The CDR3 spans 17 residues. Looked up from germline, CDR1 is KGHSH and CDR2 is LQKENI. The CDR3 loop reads CASSPQKLAYGYNEQFF. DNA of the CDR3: TGTGCCAGCTCACCCCAAAAACTAGCGTATGGATACAATGAGCAGTTCTTC.

In DNA form, the CDR3 reads TGTGCCAGCAGCTCCCCTTATCGGGACAGGTACTACGAGCAGTACTTC. Encoded protein: CASSSPYRDRYYEQYF. The chain uses TRBV7-9 and TRBJ2-7, with 8 bases aligning to TRBD1. In germline, CDR1 is SEHNR, CDR2 FQNEAQ (reference sequence). This CDR3 contains 16 residues. The J segment lost 3 bases and the V segment lost 4 bases, leaving 11 bases of the junction unmatched. The whole variable domain, filled in from reference TRBV7-9 and TRBJ2-7, reads DTGVSQNPRHKITKRGQNVTFRCDPISEHNRLYWYRQTLGQGPEFLTYFQNEAQLEKSRLLSDRFSAERPKGSFSTLEIQRTEQGDSAMYLCASSSPYRDRYYEQYFGPGTRLTVT.

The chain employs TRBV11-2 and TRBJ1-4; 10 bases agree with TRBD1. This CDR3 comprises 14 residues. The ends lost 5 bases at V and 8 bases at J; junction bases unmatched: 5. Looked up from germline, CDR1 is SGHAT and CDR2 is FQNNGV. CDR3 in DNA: TGTGCCAGCAGCGTGGGACAGGGGAGGGAAAAACTGTTTTTT. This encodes CASSVGQGREKLFF.

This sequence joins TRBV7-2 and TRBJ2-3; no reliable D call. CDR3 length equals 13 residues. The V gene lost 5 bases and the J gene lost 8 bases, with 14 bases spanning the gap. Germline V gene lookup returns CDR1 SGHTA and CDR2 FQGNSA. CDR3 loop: CASSHETRGTQYF. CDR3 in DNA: TGTGCCAGCAGCCATGAAACGAGAGGTACGCAGTATTTT.

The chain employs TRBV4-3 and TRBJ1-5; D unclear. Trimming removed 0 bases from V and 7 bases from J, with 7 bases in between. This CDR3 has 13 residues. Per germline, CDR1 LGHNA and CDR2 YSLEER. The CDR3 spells CASSQDPGQPQHF. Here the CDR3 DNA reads TGCGCCAGCAGCCAAGACCCCGGGCAGCCCCAGCATTTT.

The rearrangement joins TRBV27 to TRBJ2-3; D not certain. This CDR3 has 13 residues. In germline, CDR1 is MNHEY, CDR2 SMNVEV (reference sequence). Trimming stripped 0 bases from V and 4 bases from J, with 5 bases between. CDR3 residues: CASSLSPADTQYF. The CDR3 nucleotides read TGTGCCAGCAGTTTATCCCCGGCAGATACGCAGTATTTT.

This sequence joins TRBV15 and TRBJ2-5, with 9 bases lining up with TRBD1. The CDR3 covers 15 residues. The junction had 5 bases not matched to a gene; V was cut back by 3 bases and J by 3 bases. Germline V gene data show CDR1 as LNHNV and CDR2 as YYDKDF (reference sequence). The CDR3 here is CATSSYRTGEETQYF. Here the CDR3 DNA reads TGTGCCACCAGCAGCTATCGGACAGGGGAAGAGACCCAGTACTTC.

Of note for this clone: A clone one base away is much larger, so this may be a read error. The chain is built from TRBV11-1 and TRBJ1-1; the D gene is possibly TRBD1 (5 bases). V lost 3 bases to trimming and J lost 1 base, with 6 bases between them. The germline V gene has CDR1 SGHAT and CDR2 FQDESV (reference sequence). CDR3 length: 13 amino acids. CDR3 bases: TGTGCCAGCAGCTTTCAGGGGAACACTGAAGCTTTCTTT. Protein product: CASSFQGNTEAFF.

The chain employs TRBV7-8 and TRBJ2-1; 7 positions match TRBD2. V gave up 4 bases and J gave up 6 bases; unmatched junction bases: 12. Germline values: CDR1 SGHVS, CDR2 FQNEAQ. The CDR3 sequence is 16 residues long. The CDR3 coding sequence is TGTGCCAGCAGCTCCGGGAGGTCGTTAGCGGGCAATGAGCAGTTCTTC. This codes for CASSSGRSLAGNEQFF.

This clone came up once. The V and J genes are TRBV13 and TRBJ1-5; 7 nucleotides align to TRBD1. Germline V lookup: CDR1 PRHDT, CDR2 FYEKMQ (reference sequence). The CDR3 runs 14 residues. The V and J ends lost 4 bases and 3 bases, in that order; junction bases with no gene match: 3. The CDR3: CASSSGQTNQPQHF. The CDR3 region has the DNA TGTGCCAGCAGCTCGGGACAGACCAATCAGCCCCAGCATTTT.

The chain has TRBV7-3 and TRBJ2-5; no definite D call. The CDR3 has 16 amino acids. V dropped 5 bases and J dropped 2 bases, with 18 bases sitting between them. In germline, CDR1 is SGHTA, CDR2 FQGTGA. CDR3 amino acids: CASSLLSVPRQETQYF. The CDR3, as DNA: TGTGCCAGCAGCCTCTTATCCGTCCCGCGGCAAGAGACCCAGTACTTC.

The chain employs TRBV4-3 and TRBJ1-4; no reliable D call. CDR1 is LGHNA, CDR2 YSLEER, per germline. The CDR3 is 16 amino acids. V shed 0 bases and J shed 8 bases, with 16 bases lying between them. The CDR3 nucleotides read TGCGCCAGCAGCCAAGATCTGTTCGACATAGCGGAAAAACTGTTTTTT. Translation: CASSQDLFDIAEKLFF.

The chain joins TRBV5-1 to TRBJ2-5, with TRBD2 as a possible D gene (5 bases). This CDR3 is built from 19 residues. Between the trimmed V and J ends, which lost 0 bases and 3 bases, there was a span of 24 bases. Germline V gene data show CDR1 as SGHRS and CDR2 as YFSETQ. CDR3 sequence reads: CASSLEGEGARRAKETQYF. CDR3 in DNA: TGCGCCAGCAGCTTGGAGGGAGAGGGTGCCAGGCGAGCCAAAGAGACCCAGTACTTC.

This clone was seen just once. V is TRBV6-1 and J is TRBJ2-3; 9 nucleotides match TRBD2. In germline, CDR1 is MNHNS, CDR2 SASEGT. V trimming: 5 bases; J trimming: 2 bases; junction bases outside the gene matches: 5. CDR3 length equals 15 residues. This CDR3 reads CASSSQRGDTDTQYF. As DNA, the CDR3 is TGTGCCAGCAGTTCCCAGCGGGGGGACACAGATACGCAGTATTTT.